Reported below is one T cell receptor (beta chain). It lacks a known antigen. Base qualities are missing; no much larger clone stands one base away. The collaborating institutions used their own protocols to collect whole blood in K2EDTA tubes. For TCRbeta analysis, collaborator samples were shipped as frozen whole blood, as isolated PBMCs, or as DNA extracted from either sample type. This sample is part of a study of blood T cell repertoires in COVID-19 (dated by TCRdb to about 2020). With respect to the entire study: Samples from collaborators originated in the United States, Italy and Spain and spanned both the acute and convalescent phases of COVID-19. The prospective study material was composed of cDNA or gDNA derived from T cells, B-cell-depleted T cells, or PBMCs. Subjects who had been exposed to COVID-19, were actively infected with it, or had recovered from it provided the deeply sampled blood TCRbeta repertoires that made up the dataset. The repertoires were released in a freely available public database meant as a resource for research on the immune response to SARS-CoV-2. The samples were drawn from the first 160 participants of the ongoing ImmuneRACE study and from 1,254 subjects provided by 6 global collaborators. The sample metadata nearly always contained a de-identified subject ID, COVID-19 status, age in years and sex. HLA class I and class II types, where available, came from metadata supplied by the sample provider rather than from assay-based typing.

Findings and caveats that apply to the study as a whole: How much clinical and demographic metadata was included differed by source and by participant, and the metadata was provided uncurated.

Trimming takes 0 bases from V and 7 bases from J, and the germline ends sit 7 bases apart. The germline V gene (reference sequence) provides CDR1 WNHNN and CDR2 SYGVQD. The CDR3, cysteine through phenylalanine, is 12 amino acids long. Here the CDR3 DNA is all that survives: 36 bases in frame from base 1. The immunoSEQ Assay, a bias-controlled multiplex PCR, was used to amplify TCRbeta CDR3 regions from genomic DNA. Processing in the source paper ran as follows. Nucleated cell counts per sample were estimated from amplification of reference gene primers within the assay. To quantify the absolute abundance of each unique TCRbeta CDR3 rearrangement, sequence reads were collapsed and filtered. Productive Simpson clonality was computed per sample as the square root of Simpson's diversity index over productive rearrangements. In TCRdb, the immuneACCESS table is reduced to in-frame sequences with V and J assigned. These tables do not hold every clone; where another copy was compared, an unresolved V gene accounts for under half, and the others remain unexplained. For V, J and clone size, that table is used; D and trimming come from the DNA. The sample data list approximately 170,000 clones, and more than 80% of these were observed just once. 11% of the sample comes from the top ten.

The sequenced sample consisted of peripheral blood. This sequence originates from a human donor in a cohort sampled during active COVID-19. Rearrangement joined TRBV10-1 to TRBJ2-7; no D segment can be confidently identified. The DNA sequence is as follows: TGCGCCAGCAGTGAGTCGATTCGGGAGCAGTACTTC. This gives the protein CASSESIREQYF.